These T cell receptor beta chains were read from a single sample in a study of neurological immune-mediated disorders. TCRdb passed the 5' RACE reads through MiXCR, listing each CDR3 protein once. The sample contains 66,000 or so distinct CDR3 sequences, less than 5.5% of which appear only once. The sample comprised PBMCs. Source of these receptors: a man in his thirties or forties with multiple sclerosis. Both conserved end residues are part of each CDR3. The order of the fields is CDR3 protein, CDR3 DNA, clone size, D gene, V gene, J gene, CDR3 length. A D gene is named only where the DNA matches it firmly. Size is omitted from some rows. Given values are once, few, many or a class for expanded clones.

CDR3aa: CASSTGQAINQPQHF
CDR3nt: TGTGCCAGCAGCACGGGACAGGCCATCAATCAGCCCCAGCATTTT
abundance: many
d_gene: TRBD1
v_gene: TRBV7-9
j_gene: TRBJ1-5
len: 15

CDR3aa: CASSLASVFTDTQYF
CDR3nt: TGCGCCAGCAGCTTGGCCTCCGTATTCACAGATACGCAGTATTTT
abundance: NA
d_gene: NA
v_gene: TRBV5-1
j_gene: TRBJ2-3
len: 15

CDR3aa: CASSLRGTREESTEAFF
CDR3nt: TGTGCCAGCAGCTTAAGGGGGACCAGGGAGGAGAGCACTGAAGCTTTCTTT
abundance: many
d_gene: NA
v_gene: TRBV7-9
j_gene: TRBJ1-1
len: 17

CDR3aa: CASSTWTGRVRSGANVLTF
CDR3nt: TGTGCCAGCAGTACTTGGACAGGGAGGGTCCGCTCTGGGGCCAACGTCCTGACTTTC
abundance: many
d_gene: NA
v_gene: TRBV6-5
j_gene: TRBJ2-6
len: 19

CDR3aa: CASSPTGMGLPTEAFF
CDR3nt: TGTGCCAGCAGCCCTACAGGGATGGGCCTTCCCACTGAAGCTTTCTTT
abundance: NA
d_gene: NA
v_gene: TRBV9
j_gene: TRBJ1-1
len: 16

CDR3aa: CASSSDNYGYTF
CDR3nt: TGTGCCAGCAGTTCAGATAACTATGGCTACACCTTC
abundance: many
d_gene: NA
v_gene: TRBV2
j_gene: TRBJ1-2
len: 12

CDR3aa: CASQRGLEYGYTF
CDR3nt: TGCGCCAGCCAAAGGGGGCTAGAATATGGCTACACCTTC
abundance: few
d_gene: TRBD1
v_gene: TRBV10-1
j_gene: TRBJ1-2
len: 13

CDR3aa: CASSVSGERGTAGELFF
CDR3nt: TGTGCCAGCAGCGTTTCCGGGGAGCGGGGGACAGCCGGGGAGCTGTTTTTT
abundance: few
d_gene: NA
v_gene: TRBV9
j_gene: TRBJ2-2
len: 17

CDR3aa: CATSRELGGRAGYEQYF
CDR3nt: TGTGCCACCAGCAGAGAATTAGGGGGCAGGGCCGGTTACGAGCAGTACTTC
abundance: NA
d_gene: TRBD1
v_gene: TRBV15
j_gene: TRBJ2-7
len: 17

CDR3aa: CSAYRLAGSTDTQYF
CDR3nt: TGCAGTGCTTATAGACTAGCGGGGAGCACAGATACGCAGTATTTT
abundance: many
d_gene: TRBD2
v_gene: TRBV20-1
j_gene: TRBJ2-3
len: 15

CDR3aa: CASSPTPTGNYGYTF
CDR3nt: TGTGCCAGCAGTCCTACCCCCACAGGGAACTATGGCTACACCTTC
abundance: many
d_gene: NA
v_gene: TRBV27
j_gene: TRBJ1-2
len: 15

CDR3aa: CASTPGGEKLFF
CDR3nt: TGTGCCAGCACCCCCGGTGGTGAAAAACTGTTTTTT
abundance: many
d_gene: NA
v_gene: TRBV2
j_gene: TRBJ1-4
len: 12

CDR3aa: CSAPTLGQGQGNTIYF
CDR3nt: TGCAGTGCGCCAACCCTTGGACAGGGGCAGGGAAACACCATATATTTT
abundance: few
d_gene: TRBD1
v_gene: TRBV20-1
j_gene: TRBJ1-3
len: 16

CDR3aa: CASSRPSGGQETQYF
CDR3nt: TGTGCCAGCAGCCGACCTAGCGGGGGGCAAGAGACCCAGTACTTC
abundance: many
d_gene: TRBD2
v_gene: TRBV3-1
j_gene: TRBJ2-5
len: 15

CDR3aa: CASSAREKGQGEADTQYF
CDR3nt: TGTGCCAGCAGTGCCAGAGAGAAAGGGCAGGGAGAGGCAGATACGCAGTATTTT
abundance: NA
d_gene: NA
v_gene: TRBV25-1
j_gene: TRBJ2-3
len: 18

CDR3aa: CASSQGAGELFF
CDR3nt: TGTGCCAGCAGCCAGGGGGCCGGGGAGCTGTTTTTT
abundance: few
d_gene: TRBD1
v_gene: TRBV6-5
j_gene: TRBJ2-2
len: 12

CDR3aa: CASSLAAGEDTQYF
CDR3nt: TGCGCCAGCAGCTTGGCGGCAGGGGAGGATACGCAGTATTTT
abundance: few
d_gene: NA
v_gene: TRBV5-1
j_gene: TRBJ2-3
len: 14

CDR3aa: CSAGGGPLGDEQFF
CDR3nt: TGCAGTGCTGGGGGGGGACCATTGGGCGATGAGCAGTTCTTC
abundance: NA
d_gene: TRBD2
v_gene: TRBV20-1
j_gene: TRBJ2-1
len: 14